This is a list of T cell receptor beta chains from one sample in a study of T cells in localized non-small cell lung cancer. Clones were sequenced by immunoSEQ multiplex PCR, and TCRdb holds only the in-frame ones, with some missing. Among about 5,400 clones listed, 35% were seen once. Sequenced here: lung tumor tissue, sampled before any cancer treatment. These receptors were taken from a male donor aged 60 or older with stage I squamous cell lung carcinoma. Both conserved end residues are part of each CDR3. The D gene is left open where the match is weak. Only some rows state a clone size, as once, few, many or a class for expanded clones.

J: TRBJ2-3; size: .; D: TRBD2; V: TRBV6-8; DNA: TGTGCCAGCACGGGGGGAAGCACAGATACGCAGTATTTT; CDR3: CASTGGSTDTQYF
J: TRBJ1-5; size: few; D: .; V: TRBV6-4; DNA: TGTGCCAGCGGGAGGGCTGGTCAGCCCCAGCATTTT; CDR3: CASGRAGQPQHF
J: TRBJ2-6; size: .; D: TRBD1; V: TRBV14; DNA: TGTGCCAGCAGCCAGAGGTCCGGACAGGGATACGGGGCCAACGTCCTGACTTTC; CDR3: CASSQRSGQGYGANVLTF
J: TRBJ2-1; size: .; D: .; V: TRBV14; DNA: TGTGCCAGCAGCCCCCAAGGGGAGGAGCAGTTCTTC; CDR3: CASSPQGEEQFF
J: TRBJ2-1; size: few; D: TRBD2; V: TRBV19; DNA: TGTGCCAGTAGCCGACCCGGTGCGGGGGGACCCGTGGGTGAGCAGTTCTTC; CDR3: CASSRPGAGGPVGEQFF
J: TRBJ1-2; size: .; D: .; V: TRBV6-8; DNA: TGTGCCAGCAGTTACCCGACTCTCCTAGGGGGCTACACCTTC; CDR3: CASSYPTLLGGYTF
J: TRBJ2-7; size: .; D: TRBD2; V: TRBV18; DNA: TGTGCCAGCTCACCACCTGGACTAGCGGGGGGACTCTACGAGCAGTACTTC; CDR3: CASSPPGLAGGLYEQYF
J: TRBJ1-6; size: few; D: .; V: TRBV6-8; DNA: TGTGCCAGTTCGATCGCCGCTTATAATTCACCCCTCCACTTT; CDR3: CASSIAAYNSPLHF
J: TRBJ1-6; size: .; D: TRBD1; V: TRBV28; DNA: TGTGCCAGCAGTTCAACCTCCACAGGGGGCCTTCTGGTTAATTCACCCCTCCACTTT; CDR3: CASSSTSTGGLLVNSPLHF
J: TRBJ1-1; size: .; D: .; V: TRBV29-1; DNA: TGCAGCGTTGGGGGGGCCAGGATTGAAGCTTTCTTT; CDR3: CSVGGARIEAFF
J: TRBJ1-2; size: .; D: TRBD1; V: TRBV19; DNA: TGTGCCAGTAGTTTGGAGGGGGCGCTTGGCTACACCTTC; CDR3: CASSLEGALGYTF
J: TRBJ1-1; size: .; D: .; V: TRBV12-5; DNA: TGTGCCAGCACCAAGGGACGGTCGAACACTGAAGCTTTCTTT; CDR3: CASTKGRSNTEAFF
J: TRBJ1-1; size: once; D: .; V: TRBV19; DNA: TGTGCCAGTAGTATGGGACAGAACACTGAAGCTTTCTTT; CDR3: CASSMGQNTEAFF
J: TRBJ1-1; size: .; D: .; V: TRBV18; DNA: TGTGCCAGCTCCGAGAGGGGAGTCGGGGACAACACTGAAGCTTTCTTT; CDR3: CASSERGVGDNTEAFF
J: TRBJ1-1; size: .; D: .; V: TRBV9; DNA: TGTGCCAGCAGCGTAATGGGACACACTGAAGCTTTCTTT; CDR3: CASSVMGHTEAFF
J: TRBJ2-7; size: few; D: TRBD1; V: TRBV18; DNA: TGTGCCAGCTCAACGACAGGGGGGTTCCACGAGCAGTACTTC; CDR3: CASSTTGGFHEQYF
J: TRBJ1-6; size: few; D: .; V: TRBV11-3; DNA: TGTGCCAGCAGCTTAGGACAAATCCATAATTCACCCCTCCACTTT; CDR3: CASSLGQIHNSPLHF
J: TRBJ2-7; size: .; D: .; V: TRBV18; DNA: TGTGCCAGCTCACCAAATTTATCGGGAAACCGCGAGCAGTACTTC; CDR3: CASSPNLSGNREQYF
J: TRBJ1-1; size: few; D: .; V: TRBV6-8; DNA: TGTGCCAGCAGTTCCGGGACACTGAACACTGAAGCTTTCTTT; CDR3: CASSSGTLNTEAFF
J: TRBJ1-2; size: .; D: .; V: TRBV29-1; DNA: TGCAGCGTTGAGAACCCCTCAAACTATGGCTACACCTTC; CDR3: CSVENPSNYGYTF
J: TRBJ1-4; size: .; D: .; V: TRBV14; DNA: TGTGCCAGCAGCCAGGAGGCGTATGGAGGGTGGGGTGAAAAACTGTTTTTT; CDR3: CASSQEAYGGWGEKLFF
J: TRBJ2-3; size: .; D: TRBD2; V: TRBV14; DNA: TGTGCCAGCAGCAACTTACTAGCGGGGGCACGCACAGATACGCAGTATTTT; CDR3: CASSNLLAGARTDTQYF
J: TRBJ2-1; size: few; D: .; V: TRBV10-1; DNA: TGCGCCAGCAGCCCGACAGAAACTTGGCAAGGTAATGAGCAGTTCTTC; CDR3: CASSPTETWQGNEQFF
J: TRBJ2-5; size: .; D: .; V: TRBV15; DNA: TGTGCCACCAGCAGATCTAACCTTAGGGGTTTCAAGGAGACCCAGTACTTC; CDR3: CATSRSNLRGFKETQYF
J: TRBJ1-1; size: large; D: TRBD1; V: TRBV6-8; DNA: TGTGCCAGCAAGACAGGGGCATCTGAAGCTTTCTTT; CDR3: CASKTGASEAFF
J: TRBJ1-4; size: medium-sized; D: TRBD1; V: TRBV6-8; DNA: TGTGCCAGCTCGACAGGGTCGGATGAAAAACTGTTTTTT; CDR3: CASSTGSDEKLFF